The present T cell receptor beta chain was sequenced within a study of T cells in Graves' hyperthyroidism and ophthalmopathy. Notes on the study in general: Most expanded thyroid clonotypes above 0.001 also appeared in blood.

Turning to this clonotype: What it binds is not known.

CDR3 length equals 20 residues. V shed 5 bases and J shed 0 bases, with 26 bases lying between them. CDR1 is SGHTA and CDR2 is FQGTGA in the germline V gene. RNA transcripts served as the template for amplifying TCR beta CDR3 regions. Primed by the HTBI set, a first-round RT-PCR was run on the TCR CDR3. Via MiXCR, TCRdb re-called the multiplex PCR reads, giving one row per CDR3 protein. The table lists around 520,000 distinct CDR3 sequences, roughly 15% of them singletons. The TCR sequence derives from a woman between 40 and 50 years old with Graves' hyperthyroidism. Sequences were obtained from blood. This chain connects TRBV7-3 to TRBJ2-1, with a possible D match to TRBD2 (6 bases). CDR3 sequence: CASSPHKLLALTSSYNEQFF. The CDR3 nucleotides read TGTGCCAGCAGCCCCCATAAATTACTAGCACTAACGAGCTCCTACAATGAGCAGTTCTTC.